What follows is one T cell receptor beta chain and its context. Germline V gene sequence: CDR1 SNHLY, CDR2 FYNNEI. The V and J ends lost 7 bases and 7 bases respectively, with 10 bases between them. CDR3 length: 12 amino acids. Repertoires were generated with immunoSEQ multiplex PCR, while TCRdb's copy carries only in-frame clones and drops some. The table records 25,000 to 30,000 clones, about 80% of them present only once. The data are from a study of T cells in narcolepsy. The sequenced sample consisted of CD45RA- memory CD4+ T cells from PBMCs. This receptor was obtained from a human donor with narcolepsy. This chain connects TRBV2 to TRBJ1-4, with D possibly TRBD1 on 5 matching bases. The CDR3 coding sequence is TGTGCCAGCACCGCCGACAGTGAAAAACTGTTTTTT. It is translated as CASTADSEKLFF.